The 5 T cell receptor beta chains below all came from one sample that was sequenced in a study of shared clonotypes between healthy human individuals. The method was immunoSEQ multiplex PCR; TCRdb's version includes in-frame clones alone and lacks a portion of them. Here the sample spans fewer than 850,000 clones, roughly 87% being singletons. Input material: memory CD8+ T cells from PBMCs. Subset described: CD45RO+ cells pooled with CCR7-negative TemRA cells. These receptors were obtained from a young man in good health. Some clones in this sample may be carry-over from other donors' samples.

The CDR3 is CSVELGLDTGELFF. The CDR3 DNA sequence: TGCAGCGTTGAACTAGGTTTAGACACCGGGGAGCTGTTTTTT. The chain has TRBV29-1 and TRBJ2-2, with D unclear. The V and J ends lost 2 bases and 3 bases respectively, with 10 bases between them. The CDR3 spans 14 residues. Germline V gene lookup returns CDR1 SQVTM and CDR2 ANQGSEA.

The J gene is TRBJ1-2, the V gene TRBV4-1; 7 positions agree with TRBD1. Germline CDR1 is MGHRA and CDR2 is YSYEKL. This CDR3 spans 14 amino acids. With 2 bases clipped from V and 8 bases from J, the junction kept 8 bases outside the gene matches. CDR3 nucleotide sequence: TGCGCCAGCAGCCAACCAGGGAAGGGGGCCGGCTACACCTTC. Its translation is CASSQPGKGAGYTF.

The chain carries TRBV14 and TRBJ2-7, with 11 bases fitting TRBD2. Germline V gene sequence: CDR1 SGHDN, CDR2 FVKESK. V was clipped by 6 bases and J by 1 base; unmatched bases: 11. This CDR3 is built from 17 residues. CDR3 sequence (DNA): TGTGCCAGCAGACCCGGGACTAGCGGAGGGGGGTCCTACGAGCAGTACTTC. Its translation: CASRPGTSGGGSYEQYF.

V and J are TRBV7-9 and TRBJ2-7; D might be TRBD2 (6 bases). Deletions cut 4 bases from V and 3 bases from J, with 19 bases between. The length of the CDR3 is 16 residues. CDR1 and CDR2 from the germline V gene are SEHNR and FQNEAQ (reference sequence). The CDR3 reads CASSSLSGTQNYEQYF. The CDR3 DNA reads as TGTGCCAGCAGCTCTTTATCCGGGACTCAGAACTACGAGCAGTACTTC.

The gene calls are TRBV28 and TRBJ2-3, with D unclear. Trimming left V 2 bases short and J 6 bases short, with 18 bases between. Germline V gene sequence: CDR1 MDHEN, CDR2 SYDVKM. The CDR3 loop spans 16 amino acids. CDR3 sequence: CASSLSLGGEWDTQYF. The CDR3 DNA reads TGTGCCAGCAGTTTAAGTCTGGGCGGCGAGTGGGATACGCAGTATTTT. Full variable domain (rest looked up from reference TRBV28 and TRBJ2-3): DVKVTQSSRYLVKRTGEKVFLECVQDMDHENMFWYRQDPGLGLRLIYFSYDVKMKEKGDIPEGYSVSREKKERFSLILESASTNQTSMYLCASSLSLGGEWDTQYFGPGTRLTVL.